The rows below give T cell receptor beta chains drawn from one sample of a study of blood T cell repertoires in COVID-19. Generated by immunoSEQ multiplex PCR, the TCRdb table keeps only in-frame clones and is missing some. The sample contains over 95,000 clones, approximately 88% of which appear only once. The sample consisted of peripheral blood. The receptor source for this set is a woman in her forties with acute or convalescent COVID-19. The CDR3 runs from the conserved cysteine through the conserved F or W. The D gene is left open where the match is weak. Size is stated for part of the rows, as once, few or many counts, or as a class when the clone is expanded.

clone size,J gene,V gene,D gene,CDR3 protein,CDR3 DNA
.,TRBJ1-5,TRBV30,.,CASQISHNQPQHF,TGTGCCTCACAGATAAGCCATAATCAGCCCCAGCATTTT
.,TRBJ2-1,TRBV2,.,CASRLGGALGEQFF,TGTGCCAGCCGATTGGGGGGGGCCTTGGGTGAGCAGTTCTTC
.,TRBJ1-2,TRBV12-3/TRBV12-4,.,CASTRGDYGYTF,TGTGCCAGCACCCGGGGGGACTATGGCTACACCTTC
.,TRBJ1-3,TRBV4-1,TRBD1,CASSQRSTGDGNTIYF,TGCGCCAGCAGCCAGAGATCTACAGGGGATGGAAACACCATATATTTT
once,TRBJ1-2,TRBV18,TRBD1,CASSQPGQGGYGYTF,TGTGCCAGCTCACAACCGGGACAGGGAGGATATGGCTACACCTTC
.,TRBJ1-5,TRBV19,TRBD1,CASIHGQGSNQPQHF,TGTGCCAGTATTCACGGACAGGGGAGCAATCAGCCCCAGCATTTT
.,TRBJ1-1,TRBV12-3/TRBV12-4,.,CASSLWEGEAFF,TGTGCCAGCAGTTTGTGGGAGGGTGAAGCTTTCTTT
once,TRBJ1-1,TRBV6-6,.,CASSYFGIFF,TGTGCCAGCAGTTACTTTGGCATCTTTTTC
.,TRBJ2-3,TRBV9,.,CASSVTGSDTQYF,TGTGCCAGCAGCGTAACAGGGTCCGATACGCAGTATTTT
.,TRBJ2-3,TRBV19,.,CASSITGGDTDTQYF,TGTGCCAGTAGTATCACAGGGGGGGACACAGATACGCAGTATTTT
.,TRBJ2-7,TRBV29-1,TRBD2,CSVRGLAGGSSYEQYF,TGCAGCGTTAGGGGACTAGCGGGGGGGAGCTCCTACGAGCAGTACTTC
.,TRBJ1-6,TRBV27,.,CASSSISTGELSPLHF,TGTGCCAGCAGCTCGATATCGACAGGCGAACTTTCACCCCTCCACTTT
once,TRBJ2-2,TRBV6-5,TRBD1,CASRRTGVTGELFF,TGTGCCAGCAGACGGACAGGGGTGACCGGGGAGCTGTTTTTT
.,TRBJ1-2,TRBV7-9,TRBD1,CASSYSTGQHGYTF,TGTGCCAGCAGCTACTCAACGGGACAGCATGGCTACACCTTC
.,TRBJ1-1,TRBV5-4,TRBD1,CASSSGQGWNTEAFF,TGTGCCAGCAGCTCGGGACAGGGATGGAACACTGAAGCTTTCTTT
.,TRBJ1-1,TRBV4-1,.,CVSSREGYTEAFF,TGCGTCAGCAGCCGCGAGGGCTACACTGAAGCTTTCTTT
.,TRBJ1-2,TRBV7-9,TRBD1,CASSQLGTGGNNYGYTF,TGTGCCAGCAGCCAGCTGGGGACAGGCGGCAATAACTATGGCTACACCTTC
.,TRBJ1-1,TRBV7-8,TRBD1,CASSVTGTRTEAFF,TGTGCCAGCAGCGTGACAGGGACGCGGACTGAAGCTTTCTTT
few,TRBJ1-6,TRBV3-1/TRBV3-2,.,CASSQRGFSDSPLHF,TGTGCCAGCAGCCAAAGGGGGTTTTCGGATTCACCCCTCCACTTT
.,TRBJ1-1,TRBV5-1,.,CASSLTGEAEAFF,TGCGCCAGCAGCTTGACAGGTGAGGCGGAAGCTTTCTTT
.,TRBJ1-1,TRBV7-2,TRBD1,CASSSGRGRGTEAFF,TGTGCCAGCAGCTCCGGCAGGGGGCGGGGGACTGAAGCTTTCTTT
.,TRBJ2-2,TRBV7-9,.,CASSPLAGTGELFF,TGTGCCAGCAGCCCCCTAGCTGGGACCGGGGAGCTGTTTTTT
.,TRBJ2-1,TRBV11-2,TRBD2,CASSLQPGGLYNEQFF,TGTGCCAGCAGCTTACAACCGGGGGGTCTCTACAATGAGCAGTTCTTC
.,TRBJ1-4,TRBV5-5,TRBD1,CASSGPRGQTNEKLFF,TGTGCCAGCAGCGGTCCCAGGGGGCAAACTAATGAAAAACTGTTTTTT
.,TRBJ2-2,TRBV27,.,CASSTGSFTGELFF,TGTGCCAGCAGTACAGGGTCGTTCACCGGGGAGCTGTTTTTT
.,TRBJ1-2,TRBV6-5,.,CASSYSIGWGRNGYTF,TGTGCCAGCAGTTACTCGATAGGTTGGGGGAGGAATGGCTACACCTTC
.,TRBJ1-6,TRBV7-9,TRBD1,CASTRGDSPLHF,TGTGCCAGCACCAGGGGGGATTCACCCCTCCACTTT
.,TRBJ2-3,TRBV7-2,TRBD2,CASSPTAGASTDTQYF,TGTGCCAGCAGCCCCACAGCGGGGGCTAGCACAGATACGCAGTATTTT
.,TRBJ2-3,TRBV5-4,.,CASSPGGTGWTDTQYF,TGTGCCAGCAGCCCCGGCGGTACAGGGTGGACAGATACGCAGTATTTT
.,TRBJ1-1,TRBV7-9,.,CASSVYSRRNTEAFF,TGTGCCAGCAGCGTATATTCCCGCAGGAACACTGAAGCTTTCTTT
.,TRBJ1-2,TRBV4-1,.,CASSLQTDFRYGYTF,TGCGCCAGCAGCCTGCAGACAGACTTTCGCTATGGCTACACCTTC
.,TRBJ1-5,TRBV19,TRBD1,CASSDRANQPQHF,TGTGCCAGTAGTGACAGGGCCAATCAGCCCCAGCATTTT
.,TRBJ1-2,TRBV7-2,TRBD1,CASSLQGAGYGYTF,TGTGCCAGCAGCCTACAGGGGGCGGGTTATGGCTACACCTTC
.,TRBJ1-2,TRBV25-1,.,CASSEYGGIYGYTF,TGTGCCAGCAGTGAATATGGGGGGATCTATGGCTACACCTTC
.,TRBJ2-3,TRBV11-2,.,CASSPPGLANTDTQYF,TGTGCCAGCAGCCCGCCGGGCCTAGCGAACACAGATACGCAGTATTTT
.,TRBJ2-1,TRBV19,.,CASSSGQRTNNGQFF,TGTGCCAGTAGTTCAGGGCAGAGGACGAACAACGGGCAGTTCTTC
.,TRBJ1-4,TRBV7-8,.,CASSPSMGATNEKLFF,TGTGCCAGCAGCCCCTCTATGGGAGCAACTAATGAAAAACTGTTTTTT
few,TRBJ2-7,TRBV20-1,.,CSASRSVSYEQYF,TGCAGTGCTAGTCGTTCAGTCTCCTACGAGCAGTACTTC
.,TRBJ1-1,TRBV5-6,TRBD1,CASSSDRKNTEAFF,TGTGCCAGCAGCTCGGACAGGAAGAACACTGAAGCTTTCTTT
.,TRBJ1-3,TRBV4-1,.,CASSQDLGQGDFSGNTIYF,TGCGCCAGCAGCCAAGACTTGGGGCAGGGCGACTTCTCTGGAAACACCATATATTTT
.,TRBJ2-3,TRBV6-5,.,CASSYSRWASTDTQYF,TGTGCCAGCAGTTACTCGCGCTGGGCTAGCACAGATACGCAGTATTTT
few,TRBJ2-1,TRBV6-5,TRBD2,CASSRLAGANEQFF,TGTGCCAGCAGTAGACTAGCGGGGGCCAATGAGCAGTTCTTC